This T cell receptor beta chain was obtained from a study of T cells in women clearing cervical HPV infection. On the study more broadly: Women with histologically confirmed HPV16-related CIN3 or worse, 2 with invasive cancer, served as cases. Case blood was drawn a median roughly 150 days after lesion detection. Study results and caveats: Cases carried less TRBV6-7 than controls: roughly 0.12% versus 0.17%.

In regard to this clone: The target antigen is unknown. Read data end 3 residues before the CDR3 end; the end is taken from the germline J gene.

The table came from immunoSEQ multiplex PCR; TCRdb's copy has only in-frame clones and leaves some out. The table lists about 48,000 clones. CDR1 and CDR2 from the germline V gene are SGHNT and YYREEE (reference sequence). There are 15 residues in the CDR3. The V and J ends lost 4 bases and 4 bases, in that order; junction bases with no gene match: 7. Dot-blot hybridization genotyped cervical HPV amplified with MY09/MY11 PCR. The material sequenced was blood buffy coat. This TCR derives from a woman between 18 and 69 years old with a cervical HPV16 infection that either progressed to CIN3+ or cleared (not recorded which). The chain joins TRBV5-4 to TRBJ2-1, with 8 bases matching TRBD2. CDR3 loop: CASSHASGLYNEQFF. CDR3 bases read: TGTGCCAGCAGCCACGCTAGCGGGTTATACAATGAG.